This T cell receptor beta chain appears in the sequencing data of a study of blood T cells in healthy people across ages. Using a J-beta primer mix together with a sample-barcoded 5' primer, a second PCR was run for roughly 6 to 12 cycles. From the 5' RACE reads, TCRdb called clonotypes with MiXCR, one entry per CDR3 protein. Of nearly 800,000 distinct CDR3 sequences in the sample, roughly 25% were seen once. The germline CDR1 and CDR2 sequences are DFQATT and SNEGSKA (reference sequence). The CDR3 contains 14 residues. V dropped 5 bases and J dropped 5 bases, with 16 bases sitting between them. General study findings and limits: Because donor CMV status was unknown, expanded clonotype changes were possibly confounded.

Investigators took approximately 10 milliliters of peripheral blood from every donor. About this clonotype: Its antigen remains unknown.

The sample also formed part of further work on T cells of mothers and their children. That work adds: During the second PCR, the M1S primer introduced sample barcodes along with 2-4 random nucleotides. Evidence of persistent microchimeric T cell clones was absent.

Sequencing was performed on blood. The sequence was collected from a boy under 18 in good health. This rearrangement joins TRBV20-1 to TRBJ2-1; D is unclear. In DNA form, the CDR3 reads TGCAGTGCTTCTTTCAACCAAAACGACAATGAGCAGTTCTTC. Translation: CSASFNQNDNEQFF.